The TCR beta chain described here comes from a study of cytomegalovirus exposure and HLA in healthy donors. Study-level background: It was reported in a later analysis that the 120 validation repertoires used the same platform as the approximately 620 first-cohort repertoires.

Study results and caveats: Among TCR beta chains, those listed as cytomegalovirus-associated numbered 164.

Measured with immunoSEQ multiplex PCR; TCRdb has only the in-frame clones, and not every one. The sample shows 200,000 to 300,000 clones, roughly 88% of them seen only once. Concerning this clone itself: The antigen is unknown.

Trimming removed 8 bases from V and 4 bases from J, with 14 bases in between. In germline, CDR1 is ENHRY, CDR2 SYGVKD. CDR3 length equals 13 residues. Sequenced sample: PBMCs. The clonotype was recovered from a woman in her thirties in good health and CMV-seronegative. The V call is TRBV10-3, the J call TRBJ1-1; D not resolved. The CDR3 bases are TGTGCCATCGGACGGGGAGAGGGCACTGAAGCTTTCTTT. Amino acid sequence: CAIGRGEGTEAFF.